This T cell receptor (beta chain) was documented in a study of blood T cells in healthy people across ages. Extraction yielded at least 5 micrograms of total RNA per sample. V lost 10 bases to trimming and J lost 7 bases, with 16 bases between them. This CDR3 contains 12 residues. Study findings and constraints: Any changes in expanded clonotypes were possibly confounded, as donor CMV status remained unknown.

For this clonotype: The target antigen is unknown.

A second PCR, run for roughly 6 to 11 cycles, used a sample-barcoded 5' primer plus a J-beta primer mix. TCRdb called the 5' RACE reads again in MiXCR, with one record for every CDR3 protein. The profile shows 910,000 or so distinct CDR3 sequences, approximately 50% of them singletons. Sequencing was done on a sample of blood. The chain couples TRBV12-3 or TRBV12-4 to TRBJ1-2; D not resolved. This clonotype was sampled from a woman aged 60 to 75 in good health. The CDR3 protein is CAIRPPSIGYTF. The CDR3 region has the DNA TGTGCCATTAGGCCCCCATCAATTGGCTACACCTTC.